A single sample is the source of the 29 T cell receptor beta chains below, sequenced in a study of shared clonotypes between healthy human individuals. TCRdb keeps only in-frame clones here, not all; method: immunoSEQ multiplex PCR. The table shows more than 1,200,000 clones, with around 98.5% occurring only once. Material for sequencing was naive CD4+ T cells sorted from blood. Subset meaning: CD45RA+ positively selected. All receptors come from a young man in good health.

The chain links TRBV10-3 to TRBJ2-2; tentatively, D is TRBD2 (7 bases). Germline CDR1 ENHRY, CDR2 SYGVKD. The V and J ends lost 10 bases and 6 bases respectively, with 24 bases between them. CDR3 length: 16 amino acids. The CDR3 nucleotides are TGTGCCACAGTAACGGACAGTGCCGCGGGGGCCGGGGAGCTGTTTTTT. Translation gives CATVTDSAAGAGELFF.

The chain has TRBV11-3 and TRBJ2-3, with D hard to call. Looked up from germline, CDR1 is SGHNT and CDR2 is YENEEA. V was clipped by 1 base and J by 9 bases, with 11 bases between them. This CDR3 spans 13 amino acids. In DNA, the CDR3 is TGTGCCAGCAGCTTAGGACCGGCCGGGACGCAGTATTTT. Translated, it gives CASSLGPAGTQYF.

The chain combines TRBV5-1 with TRBJ1-5, with 7 bases fitting TRBD1. The CDR3 runs 16 residues. The V segment lost 0 bases and the J segment 7 bases; nucleotides outside the gene matches: 10. Germline CDR1 SGHRS, CDR2 YFSETQ. DNA for the CDR3: TGCGCCAGCAGCTTGGAATGGGGGACAGAGGTACAGCCCCAGCATTTT. It codes for CASSLEWGTEVQPQHF.

The V call is TRBV10-1, the J call TRBJ2-1; 12 bases fit TRBD1. Trimming removed 4 bases from V and 6 bases from J; junction bases left unmatched: 7. The CDR3 loop spans 16 amino acids. Germline CDR1 and CDR2: WNHNN and SYGVQD (reference sequence). The CDR3 coding sequence is TGCGCCAGCAGTGGCCGGGACAGGGGGCGGGTCAATGAGCAGTTCTTC. Protein product: CASSGRDRGRVNEQFF.

On this clone itself: The same CDR3 is also encoded by other DNA sequences in this sample. The V call is TRBV18, the J call TRBJ1-5, with 11 bases identical to TRBD1. Germline-derived CDR1 and CDR2 are KGHSH and LQKENI. Trimming cost V 1 base and J 5 bases; bases outside gene matches: 1. The length of the CDR3 is 15 residues. The CDR3 bases are TGTGCCAGCTCACCACGGACAGGGGGCGATCAGCCCCAGCATTTT. This encodes CASSPRTGGDQPQHF.

V gene TRBV29-1 combines with J gene TRBJ2-3, with D tentatively TRBD1 (6 bases). From germline, CDR1 is SQVTM and CDR2 ANQGSEA. This CDR3 contains 15 residues. Deletions cut 2 bases from V and 2 bases from J, with 14 bases between. CDR3 residues: CSVEIGNRATDTQYF. CDR3 nucleotides: TGCAGCGTTGAAATCGGGAACAGGGCCACAGATACGCAGTATTTT.

The count of this clone is one. The chain combines TRBV4-3 with TRBJ1-1, with D possibly TRBD1 on 5 matching bases. This CDR3 comprises 14 residues. Germline CDR1 reads LGHNA; CDR2 reads YSLEER. V dropped 3 bases and J dropped 0 bases, with 8 bases sitting between them. CDR3 bases: TGCGCCAGCAGCCACGACAGCCTGAACACTGAAGCTTTCTTT. It encodes CASSHDSLNTEAFF.

The chain employs TRBV18 and TRBJ2-1, with 8 bases identical to TRBD1. The V and J ends lost 5 bases and 7 bases, in that order; junction bases with no gene match: 10. Per germline, CDR1 KGHSH and CDR2 LQKENI. The CDR3 contains 15 residues. The CDR3 DNA is TGTGCCAGCTCATTAAAGACAGGGGCAAAGAATGAGCAGTTCTTC. It yields the protein CASSLKTGAKNEQFF.

V and J are TRBV18 and TRBJ2-4, with no clear D. Trimming left V 6 bases short and J 0 bases short, with 15 bases between. The germline CDR1 and CDR2 sequences are KGHSH and LQKENI. The CDR3 length is 16 residues. The CDR3 DNA reads TGTGCCAGCTCGCCGGAGCTTTCTATAGCCAAAAACATTCAGTACTTC. As protein: CASSPELSIAKNIQYF.

This clone was counted a single time. The chain couples TRBV15 to TRBJ1-3, with a possible D match to TRBD1 (6 bases). The ends were cut back, 8 bases at V and 0 bases at J, with 14 bases in the middle. The CDR3 has 15 amino acids. Germline V gives CDR1 LNHNV, CDR2 YYDKDF (reference sequence). For the CDR3, the DNA is TGTGCCACCGGAGACAGGCGGAACTCTGGAAACACCATATATTTT. Residues: CATGDRRNSGNTIYF.

The V gene is TRBV5-1, the J gene TRBJ2-7; no clear D. The CDR3 loop spans 12 amino acids. Germline V gene lookup returns CDR1 SGHRS and CDR2 YFSETQ. V lost 3 bases, J lost 5 bases, and 9 bases lay in between. CDR3 nucleotides: TGCGCCAGCAGCTCGATTGAGGACGAGCAGTACTTC. The encoded protein is CASSSIEDEQYF.

This chain connects TRBV9 to TRBJ1-1; D is uncertain. The CDR3 consists of 13 residues. Germline V gene sequence: CDR1 SGDLS, CDR2 YYNGEE. Between the trimmed V and J ends, which lost 3 bases and 7 bases, there was a span of 13 bases. The CDR3 sequence is CASSADIRGEAFF. Here the CDR3 DNA reads TGTGCCAGCAGCGCCGACATACGAGGTGAAGCTTTCTTT. Based on the CDR3 plus reference TRBV9 and TRBJ1-1, the full variable domain is DSGVTQTPKHLITATGQRVTLRCSPRSGDLSVYWYQQSLDQGLQFLIQYYNGEERAKGNILERFSAQQFPDLHSELNLSSLELGDSALYFCASSADIRGEAFFGQGTRLTVV.

The CDR3 here is CASSIPGQAGANVLTF. Here the CDR3 DNA reads TGTGCCAGTAGTATACCGGGGCAGGCTGGGGCCAACGTCCTGACTTTC. This chain uses TRBV19 with TRBJ2-6; possibly TRBD1 or TRBD2 for D (5 bases each). Trimming pared 2 bases from V and 2 bases from J, leaving 10 bases between. CDR1 LNHDA and CDR2 SQIVND come from the germline V gene (reference sequence). The CDR3 runs to 16 residues.

J is TRBJ2-7 and V is TRBV7-9; D is undetermined. CDR3 size: 14 residues. Germline V gives CDR1 SEHNR, CDR2 FQNEAQ (reference sequence). Trimming cost V 1 base and J 0 bases, with 7 bases left between them. CDR3 loop: CASSLGISSYEQYF. CDR3 coding DNA: TGTGCCAGCAGCTTAGGTATAAGCTCCTACGAGCAGTACTTC.

The chain employs TRBV5-1 and TRBJ2-7, with 9 bases lining up with TRBD1. Trimming removed 0 bases from V and 4 bases from J; junction bases left unmatched: 5. The CDR3 is made up of 15 amino acids. Germline V gives CDR1 SGHRS, CDR2 YFSETQ. The CDR3 sequence: CASSLAPGQGYEQYF. The CDR3 DNA reads as TGCGCCAGCAGCTTGGCCCCGGGACAGGGATACGAGCAGTACTTC.

The chain uses TRBV27 and TRBJ2-1; TRBD2 matches at 10 bases. The CDR3 totals 16 residues. The V and J ends lost 5 bases and 0 bases, in that order; junction bases with no gene match: 4. Germline loops: CDR1 MNHEY, CDR2 SMNVEV (reference sequence). The DNA for the CDR3 is TGTGCCAGCAGTGGCCCTAGCGGGGGCTCCTACAATGAGCAGTTCTTC. This codes for CASSGPSGGSYNEQFF.

This clone was seen a single time. The chain recombines TRBV19 with TRBJ1-2; the match to TRBD1 covers 9 bases. J gave up 4 bases and V 4 bases, and 13 bases lay outside the gene matches. Germline V CDR1 and CDR2: LNHDA, SQIVND (reference sequence). The CDR3 is made up of 17 amino acids. The DNA of the CDR3 is TGTGCCAGTAGTAGGTCCCGGGACAGGGACTCCATCTATGGCTACACCTTC. This encodes CASSRSRDRDSIYGYTF.

This chain connects TRBV5-4 to TRBJ2-1, with TRBD2 identical over 9 bases. The CDR3 totals 17 residues. Germline loops: CDR1 SGHNT, CDR2 YYREEE (reference sequence). V lost 4 bases to trimming and J lost 7 bases; unmatched junction nucleotides: 15. CDR3 sequence reads: CASSPRGGRAWENEQFF. CDR3 sequence (DNA): TGTGCCAGCAGCCCTAGGGGCGGGAGGGCCTGGGAGAATGAGCAGTTCTTC.

About this clone: This specimen includes other DNA sequences encoding the same CDR3. The rearrangement joins TRBV18 to TRBJ2-5, with D hard to call. The CDR3 is made up of 12 amino acids. V lost 0 bases, J lost 5 bases, and 4 bases lay in between. The V gene's germline CDR1 is KGHSH and CDR2 LQKENI. The CDR3 protein is CASSPPSETQYF. Written as DNA, the CDR3 is TGTGCCAGCTCACCACCGTCGGAGACCCAGTACTTC.

This clone has only one observation. V gene TRBV7-6 combines with J gene TRBJ1-3, with TRBD1 matching 8 bases. The CDR3 has 22 amino acids. The V segment lost 1 base and the J segment 1 base; nucleotides outside the gene matches: 21. Germline V gene lookup returns CDR1 SGHVS and CDR2 FNYEAQ. CDR3 protein: CASSLVPGQDGLESLSGNTIYF. CDR3 DNA sequence: TGTGCCAGCAGCTTAGTCCCGGGACAGGATGGGCTGGAGTCTTTGTCTGGAAACACCATATATTTT.

This chain joins TRBV20-1 and TRBJ2-7, with D unclear. The CDR3 loop spans 11 amino acids. The ends were cut back, 1 base at V and 6 bases at J, with 7 bases in the middle. Germline loops: CDR1 DFQATT, CDR2 SNEGSKA (reference sequence). The CDR3 DNA reads as TGCAGTGCTAGAGTGATCTCCGAGCAGTACTTC. It is translated as CSARVISEQYF.

Written as DNA, the CDR3 is TGTGCCAGCAGGGTCGACTGGGGTTCTGGAAACACCATATATTTT. Its translation is CASRVDWGSGNTIYF. The rearrangement uses TRBV2 and TRBJ1-3, with D hard to call. Germline V gene lookup returns CDR1 SNHLY and CDR2 FYNNEI. There are 15 residues in the CDR3. The V end was cut by 6 bases, the J end by 1 base, with 13 bases between.

V usage is TRBV7-2 and J usage is TRBJ2-1; 12 nucleotides agree with TRBD2. This CDR3 contains 15 residues. The germline CDR1 and CDR2 sequences are SGHTA and FQGNSA. V gave up 5 bases and J gave up 4 bases; unmatched junction bases: 3. Here the CDR3 DNA reads TGTGCCAGCAGCCCCCTAGCGGGAGGGTACAATGAGCAGTTCTTC. Its translation: CASSPLAGGYNEQFF.

The V gene is TRBV7-2, the J gene TRBJ2-2; D is undetermined. V lost 1 base to trimming and J lost 4 bases, with 13 bases between them. CDR1 and CDR2 from the germline V gene are SGHTA and FQGNSA. This CDR3 is 16 amino acids long. CDR3: CASSLGSRVLTGELFF. CDR3 coding DNA: TGTGCCAGCAGCTTAGGCTCCCGAGTGCTCACCGGGGAGCTGTTTTTT.

The rearrangement links TRBV28 to TRBJ1-2; D is possibly TRBD1 (5 bases). Trimming left V 10 bases short and J 6 bases short, with 12 bases between. This CDR3 has 11 amino acids. From germline, CDR1 is MDHEN and CDR2 SYDVKM. CDR3 DNA: TGTGCCATCGAGCGGGGGAATGGCTACACCTTC. Encoded protein: CAIERGNGYTF.

This sequence joins TRBV5-1 and TRBJ1-5; 9 bases align to TRBD1. The V gene end was trimmed by 4 bases and the J gene end by 5 bases; junction bases not matched to a gene: 7. This CDR3 is 15 amino acids long. Germline loops: CDR1 SGHRS, CDR2 YFSETQ. DNA of the CDR3: TGCGCCAGCAGCCGAACAGGGGGCCACGATCAGCCCCAGCATTTT. Protein sequence: CASSRTGGHDQPQHF.

The chain uses TRBV6-1 and TRBJ1-5; no reliable D call. The CDR3 sequence is 14 residues long. CDR1 is MNHNS, CDR2 SASEGT, per germline. V was pared by 4 bases and J by 0 bases, with 7 bases between. The CDR3 DNA sequence: TGTGCCAGCAGTGTTGTGGGTAGCAATCAGCCCCAGCATTTT. It codes for CASSVVGSNQPQHF.

Remarks on this clone: Other nucleotide sequences in the sample specify the same CDR3. The J gene is TRBJ1-1, the V gene TRBV29-1; 9 bases align to TRBD1. Germline V gene lookup returns CDR1 SQVTM and CDR2 ANQGSEA. This CDR3 is 13 amino acids long. V was pared by 4 bases and J by 5 bases, with 5 bases of the junction left unmatched. The CDR3 protein is CSVVYRGRTEAFF. In nucleotides, the CDR3 is TGCAGCGTTGTCTACAGGGGGCGGACTGAAGCTTTCTTT.

The DNA of the CDR3 is TGCAGCGTTATTAGCGGTACCTACGAGCAGTACTTC. Its translation is CSVISGTYEQYF. This sequence joins TRBV29-1 and TRBJ2-7; weak D call: TRBD2 (6 bases). The V gene lost 5 bases and the J gene lost 2 bases, with 10 bases spanning the gap. CDR1 SQVTM and CDR2 ANQGSEA come from the germline V gene. There are 12 residues in the CDR3.